The TCR beta chain under discussion was sequenced for a study of graft-versus-host responses after intestinal transplantation. Study-wide results and limits: Allografts of one patient group, those with graft-donor T cell macrochimerism, had high graft-versus-host to host-versus-graft clonal ratios.

The CDR3 contains 15 residues. CDR1 and CDR2 from the germline V gene are SGHTA and FQGTGA. V lost 7 bases and J lost 6; bases outside the gene matches: 8. Only in-frame clones appear in the TCRdb table, and some are missing; sequencing was by immunoSEQ multiplex PCR. Here the sample spans roughly 120,000 clones, about 94% being singletons. In the case of this clone: Antigen unknown.

The gene calls are TRBV7-3 and TRBJ2-2, with 10 bases identical to TRBD2. The receptor's source is a human donor who received an intestinal transplant. The source was unstimulated CD8+ T cells sorted from spleen or lymph node cells, collected before intestinal transplant. The CDR3 sequence is CASTPLAGAAGELFF. CDR3 bases: TGTGCCAGCACCCCCCTAGCGGGAGCGGCCGGGGAGCTGTTTTTT.